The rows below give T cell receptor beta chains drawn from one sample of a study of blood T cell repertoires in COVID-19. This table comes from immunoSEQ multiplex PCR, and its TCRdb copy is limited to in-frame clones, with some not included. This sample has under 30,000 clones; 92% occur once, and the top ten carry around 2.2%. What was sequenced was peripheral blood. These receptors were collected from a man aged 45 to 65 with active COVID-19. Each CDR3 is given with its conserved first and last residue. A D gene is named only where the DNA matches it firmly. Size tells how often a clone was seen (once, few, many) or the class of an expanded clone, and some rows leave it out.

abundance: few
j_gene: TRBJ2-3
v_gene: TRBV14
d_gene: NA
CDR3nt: TGTGCCAGCAGCCAAGATTGGTCCGCGGATACGCAGTATTTT
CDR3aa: CASSQDWSADTQYF

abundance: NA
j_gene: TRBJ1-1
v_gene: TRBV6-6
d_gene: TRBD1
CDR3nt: TGTGCCAGTGGACAGGGGGCTACCACTGAAGCTTTCTTT
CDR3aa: CASGQGATTEAFF

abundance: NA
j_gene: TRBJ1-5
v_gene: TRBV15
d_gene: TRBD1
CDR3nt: TGTGCCACCAGCGGGACAGGGGACTATCAGCCCCAGCATTTT
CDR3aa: CATSGTGDYQPQHF

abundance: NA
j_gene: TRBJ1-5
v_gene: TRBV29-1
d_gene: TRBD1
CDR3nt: TGCAGCGCTATTCCGGGACAGGGGATCGAGGGGCCCCAGCATTTT
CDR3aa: CSAIPGQGIEGPQHF

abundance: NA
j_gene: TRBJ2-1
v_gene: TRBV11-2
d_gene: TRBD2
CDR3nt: TGTGCCAGCAGCCGGTCCGGGACTAGCGCCAATGAGCAGTTCTTC
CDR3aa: CASSRSGTSANEQFF

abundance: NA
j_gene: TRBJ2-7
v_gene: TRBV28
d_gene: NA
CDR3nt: TGTGCCAGCAGTCCCCCCCTAGCCTCCTACGAGCAGTACTTC
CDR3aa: CASSPPLASYEQYF

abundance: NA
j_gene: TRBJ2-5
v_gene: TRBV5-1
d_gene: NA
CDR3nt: TGCGCCAGCAGCTTGGAGGACTACGGAAGAGAGACCCAGTACTTC
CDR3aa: CASSLEDYGRETQYF

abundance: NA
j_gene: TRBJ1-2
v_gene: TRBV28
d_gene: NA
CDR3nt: TGTGCCAGCAGTATGACAACAACTAACTATGGCTACACCTTC
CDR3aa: CASSMTTTNYGYTF

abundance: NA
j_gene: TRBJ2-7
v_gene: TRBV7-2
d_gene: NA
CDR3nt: TGTGCCAGCAGCTTAGCCCGTTCCAGCTCCTACGAGCAGTACTTC
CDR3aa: CASSLARSSSYEQYF

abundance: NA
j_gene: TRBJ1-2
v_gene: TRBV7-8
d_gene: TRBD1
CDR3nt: TGTGCCAGCAGCCAAGGACAGGGGGCTAACTATGGCTACACCTTC
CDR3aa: CASSQGQGANYGYTF

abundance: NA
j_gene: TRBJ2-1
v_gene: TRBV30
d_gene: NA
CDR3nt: TGTGCCTGGAGTGTACTCGAAGGGGCAGGCAATGAGCAGTTCTTC
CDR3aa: CAWSVLEGAGNEQFF

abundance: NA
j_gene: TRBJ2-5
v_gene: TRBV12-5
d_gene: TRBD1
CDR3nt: TGTGCTAGTGGTTTGCCCCCCGAGGGGGCAGAGACCCAGTACTTC
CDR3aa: CASGLPPEGAETQYF

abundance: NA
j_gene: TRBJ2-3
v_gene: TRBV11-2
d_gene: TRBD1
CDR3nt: TGTGCCAGCAGCTTTACAGGGGGCGCTGTAGATACGCAGTATTTT
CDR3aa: CASSFTGGAVDTQYF

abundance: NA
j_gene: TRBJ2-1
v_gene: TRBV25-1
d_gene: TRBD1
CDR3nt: TGTGCCAGCCTCCGGGACAGCTCCTACAATGAGCAGTTCTTC
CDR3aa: CASLRDSSYNEQFF

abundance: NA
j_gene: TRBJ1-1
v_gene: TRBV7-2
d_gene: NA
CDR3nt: TGTGCCAGCAGCTTTTTCCCAGACCACAGGGCGCCGGTAGCTTTCTTT
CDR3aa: CASSFFPDHRAPVAFF

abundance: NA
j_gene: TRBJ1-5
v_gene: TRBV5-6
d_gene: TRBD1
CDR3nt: TGTGCCAGCAGCGTGACAGGGGGGCAGCCCCAGCATTTT
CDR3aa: CASSVTGGQPQHF

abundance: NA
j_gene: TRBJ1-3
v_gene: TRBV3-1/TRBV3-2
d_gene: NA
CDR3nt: TGTGCCAGCAGCCAAGATTTCAGGGGTGCCTCTGGAAACACCATATATTTT
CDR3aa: CASSQDFRGASGNTIYF

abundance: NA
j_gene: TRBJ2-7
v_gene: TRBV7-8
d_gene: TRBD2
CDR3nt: TGTGCCAGCAGCCCATACCCCGGGACTAGCGGTTACGAGCAGTACTTC
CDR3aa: CASSPYPGTSGYEQYF

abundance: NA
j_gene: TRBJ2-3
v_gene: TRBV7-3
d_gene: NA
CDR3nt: TGTGCCAGCAGCTCCGCGCATGGGCGATCCACAGATACGCAGTATTTT
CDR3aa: CASSSAHGRSTDTQYF

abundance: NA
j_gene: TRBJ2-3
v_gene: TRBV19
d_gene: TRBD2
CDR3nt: TGTGCCAGTAGTATAGGAGCGGGACTCACAGATACGCAGTATTTT
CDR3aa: CASSIGAGLTDTQYF

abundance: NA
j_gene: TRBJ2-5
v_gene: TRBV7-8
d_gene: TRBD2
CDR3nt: TGTGCCAGCAAATACCAGCGGGGGGAAATCTGGGAGACCCAGTACTTC
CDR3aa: CASKYQRGEIWETQYF

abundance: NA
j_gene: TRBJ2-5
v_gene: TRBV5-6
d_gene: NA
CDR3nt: TGTGCCAGCAGCTTGGCCCTCGATTCTAGGGGGGGAGAGACCCAGTACTTC
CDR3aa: CASSLALDSRGGETQYF

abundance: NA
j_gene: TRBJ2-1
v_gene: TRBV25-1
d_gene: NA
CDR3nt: TGTGCCAGCAGTGAACAGGGGAGGGGGCAGTTCTTC
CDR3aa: CASSEQGRGQFF

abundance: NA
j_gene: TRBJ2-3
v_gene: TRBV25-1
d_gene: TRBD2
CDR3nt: TGTGCCAGCAGTGATAGCGGGGGGGCCCGGGGTGATACGCAGTATTTT
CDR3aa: CASSDSGGARGDTQYF

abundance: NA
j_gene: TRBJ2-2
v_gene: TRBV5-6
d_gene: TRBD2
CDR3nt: TGTGCCAGCAGCTGGGGGGGACGGTCGAACACCGGGGAGCTGTTTTTT
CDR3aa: CASSWGGRSNTGELFF

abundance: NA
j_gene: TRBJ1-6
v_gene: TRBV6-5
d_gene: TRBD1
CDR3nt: TGTGCCAGCAGGTCCCAGGGGGTCTATAATTCACCCCTCCACTTT
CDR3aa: CASRSQGVYNSPLHF

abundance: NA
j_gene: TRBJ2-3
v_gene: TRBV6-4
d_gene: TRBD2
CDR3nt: TGTGCCAGCAGTGAACTAGCGGGAGAAGGCACAGATACGCAGTATTTT
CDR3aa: CASSELAGEGTDTQYF